This TCR beta chain was profiled in a study of blood T cell repertoires in COVID-19. Study-level background: Samples representing acute and convalescent COVID-19 were sourced from the United States, Italy and Spain. T cells, B-cell-depleted T cells, or PBMCs provided the cDNA or gDNA that served as material.

Here immunoSEQ multiplex PCR was the method, and the copy in TCRdb shows in-frame clones only, minus some. In the table there are under 150,000 clones, roughly 89% of which are singletons. The sequencing input was peripheral blood. This TCR was recovered from a man aged 50 or older with active or convalescent COVID-19.

In nucleotides, the CDR3 is TGTGCCAGCAGCTCCACTAGCGGGGGGCAATCTTACGAGCAGTACTTC. Its translation: CASSSTSGGQSYEQYF. The V call is TRBV4-2, the J call TRBJ2-7, with TRBD2 identical over 12 bases. CDR3 length equals 16 residues. The germline gives CDR1 LGHNA, CDR2 YNFKEQ. V dropped 5 bases and J dropped 4; count of bases not matched to a gene: 9.